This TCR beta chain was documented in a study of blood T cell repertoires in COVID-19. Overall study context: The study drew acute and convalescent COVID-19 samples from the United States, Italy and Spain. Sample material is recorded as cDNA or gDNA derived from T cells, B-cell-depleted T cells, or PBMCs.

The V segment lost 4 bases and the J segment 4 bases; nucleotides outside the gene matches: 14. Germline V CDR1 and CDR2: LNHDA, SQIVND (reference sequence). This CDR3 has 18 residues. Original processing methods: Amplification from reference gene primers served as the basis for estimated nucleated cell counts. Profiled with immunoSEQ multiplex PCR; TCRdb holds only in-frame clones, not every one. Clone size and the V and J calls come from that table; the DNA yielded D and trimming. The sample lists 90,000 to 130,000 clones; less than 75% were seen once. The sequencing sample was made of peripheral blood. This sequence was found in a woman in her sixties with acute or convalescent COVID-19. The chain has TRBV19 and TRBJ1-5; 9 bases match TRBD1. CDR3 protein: CASSTSGQGIPPNQPQHF. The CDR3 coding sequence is TGTGCCAGTAGTACCTCGGGACAGGGAATTCCCCCGAATCAGCCCCAGCATTTT.